The text below deals with one T cell receptor beta chain. Seattle participants joined during active infection and were tracked over time. This sample was included in a study of blood T cell repertoires in COVID-19. The CDR3 is 18 residues long. V was clipped by 0 bases and J by 7 bases, with 25 bases between them. The V gene's germline CDR1 is SGHNT and CDR2 YYREEE (reference sequence). Data came from immunoSEQ multiplex PCR; TCRdb stores just in-frame clones and leaves some out. The sample records about 360,000 clones, about 88% being singletons. The V and J genes are TRBV5-4 and TRBJ1-2, with D perhaps TRBD1 (5 bases). This clonotype originated in an older woman with COVID-19, enrolled during active disease. The sample was peripheral blood. The DNA of the CDR3 is TGTGCCAGCAGCTTGGGGGGAGGGGCGTCGGCTGGACTTGGTGGCTACACCTTC. Translation gives CASSLGGGASAGLGGYTF.